This T cell receptor (beta chain) was captured by sequencing in a study of blood T cell repertoires in COVID-19. The germline gives CDR1 MDHEN, CDR2 SYDVKM. The CDR3 loop spans 12 amino acids. Trimming took off 5 bases at V and 5 bases at J, with 6 bases between the two ends. Data came from immunoSEQ multiplex PCR; TCRdb stores just in-frame clones and leaves some out. The sample includes just over 300,000 clones, around 86% of them seen just once. Cohorts were assigned according to the clinical history that participants reported. For recovered donors of Cohort 3, there were two negative PCRs, clearance, or symptom resolution. This clone was seen once.

Sequenced material: PBMCs or T cells enriched from blood (not recorded which). This TCR came from a man under 40 who had recovered from COVID-19. This chain uses TRBV28 with TRBJ2-2; D remains ambiguous. The CDR3 here is CASSQRTGELFF. CDR3 nucleotide sequence: TGTGCCAGCAGTCAGAGGACCGGGGAGCTGTTTTTT.